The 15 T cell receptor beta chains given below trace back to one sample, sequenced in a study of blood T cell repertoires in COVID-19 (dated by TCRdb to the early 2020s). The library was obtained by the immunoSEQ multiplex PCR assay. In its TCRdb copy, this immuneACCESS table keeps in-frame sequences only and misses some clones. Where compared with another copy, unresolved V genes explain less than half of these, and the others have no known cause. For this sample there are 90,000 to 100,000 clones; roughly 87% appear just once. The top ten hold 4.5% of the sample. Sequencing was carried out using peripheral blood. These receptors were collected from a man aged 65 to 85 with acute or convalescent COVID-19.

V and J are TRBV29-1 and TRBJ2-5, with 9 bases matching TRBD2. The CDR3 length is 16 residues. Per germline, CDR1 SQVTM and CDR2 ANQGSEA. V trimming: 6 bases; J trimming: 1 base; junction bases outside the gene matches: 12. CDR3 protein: CSVRTSARLTQETQYF. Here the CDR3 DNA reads TGCAGCGTGAGGACTAGCGCCCGACTTACCCAAGAGACCCAGTACTTC.

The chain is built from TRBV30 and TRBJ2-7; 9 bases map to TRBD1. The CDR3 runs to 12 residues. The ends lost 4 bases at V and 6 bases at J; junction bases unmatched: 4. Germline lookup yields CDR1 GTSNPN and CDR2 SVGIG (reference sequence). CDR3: CAWTRDRAEQYF. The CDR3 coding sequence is TGTGCCTGGACCAGGGACAGGGCCGAGCAGTACTTC.

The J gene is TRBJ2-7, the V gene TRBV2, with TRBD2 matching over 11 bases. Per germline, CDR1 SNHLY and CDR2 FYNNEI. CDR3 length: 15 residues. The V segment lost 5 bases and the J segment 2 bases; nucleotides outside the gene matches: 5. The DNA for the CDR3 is TGTGCCAGCAGTCCGGGACTAGCGGTCCCCTACGAGCAGTACTTC. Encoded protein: CASSPGLAVPYEQYF.

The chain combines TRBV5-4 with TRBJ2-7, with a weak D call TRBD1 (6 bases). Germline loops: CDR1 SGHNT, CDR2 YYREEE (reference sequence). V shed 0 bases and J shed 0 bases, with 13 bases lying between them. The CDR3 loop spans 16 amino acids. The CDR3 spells CASSLGRTVSSYEQYF. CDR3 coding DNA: TGTGCCAGCAGCTTGGGGAGGACAGTCAGCTCCTACGAGCAGTACTTC.

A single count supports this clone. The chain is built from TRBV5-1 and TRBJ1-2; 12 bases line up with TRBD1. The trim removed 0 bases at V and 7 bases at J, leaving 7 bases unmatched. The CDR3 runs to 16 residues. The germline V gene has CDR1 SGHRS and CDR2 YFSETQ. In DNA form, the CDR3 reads TGCGCCAGCAGCTTGGACGCGGGACAGGGGGCCTCTGGCTACACCTTC. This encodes CASSLDAGQGASGYTF.

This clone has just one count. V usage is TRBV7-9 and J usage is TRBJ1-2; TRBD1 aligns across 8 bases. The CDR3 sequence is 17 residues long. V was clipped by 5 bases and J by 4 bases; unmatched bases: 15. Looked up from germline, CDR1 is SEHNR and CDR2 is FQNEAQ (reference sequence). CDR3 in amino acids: CASSPGQGGPFAYGYTF. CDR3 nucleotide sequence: TGTGCCAGCAGCCCTGGACAGGGAGGACCGTTCGCCTATGGCTACACCTTC.

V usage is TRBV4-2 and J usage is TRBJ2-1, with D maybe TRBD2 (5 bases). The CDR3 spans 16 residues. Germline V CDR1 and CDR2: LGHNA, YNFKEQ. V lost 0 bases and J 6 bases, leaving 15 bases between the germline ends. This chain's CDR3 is CASSQDQAVLFNEQFF. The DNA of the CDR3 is TGTGCCAGCAGCCAAGATCAAGCGGTACTCTTCAATGAGCAGTTCTTC.

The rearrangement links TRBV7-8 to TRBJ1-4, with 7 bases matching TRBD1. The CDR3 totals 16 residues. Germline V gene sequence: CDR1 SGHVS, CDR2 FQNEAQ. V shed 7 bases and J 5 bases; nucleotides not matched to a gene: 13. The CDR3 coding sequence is TGTGCCAGCAACCGTCACTCCGGACAGGCGAATGAAAAACTGTTTTTT. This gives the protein CASNRHSGQANEKLFF.

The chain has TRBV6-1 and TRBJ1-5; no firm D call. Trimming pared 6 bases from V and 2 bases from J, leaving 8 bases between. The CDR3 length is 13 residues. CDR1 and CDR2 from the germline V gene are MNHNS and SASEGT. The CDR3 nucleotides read TGTGCCAGCAGCGTAAGCGGCAATCAGCCCCAGCATTTT. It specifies CASSVSGNQPQHF.

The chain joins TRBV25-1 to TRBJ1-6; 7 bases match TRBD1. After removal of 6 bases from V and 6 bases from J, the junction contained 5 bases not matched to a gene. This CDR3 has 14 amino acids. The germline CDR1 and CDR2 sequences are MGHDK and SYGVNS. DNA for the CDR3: TGTGCCAGCAGGAGGGACAGTGCTAATTCACCCCTCCACTTT. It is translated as CASRRDSANSPLHF.

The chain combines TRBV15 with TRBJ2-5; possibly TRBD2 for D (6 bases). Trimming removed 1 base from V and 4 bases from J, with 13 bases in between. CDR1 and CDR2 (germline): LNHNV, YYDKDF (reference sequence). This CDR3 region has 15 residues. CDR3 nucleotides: TGTGCCACCAGCAGAGGCGGGGTTGGGGCAGAGACCCAGTACTTC. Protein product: CATSRGGVGAETQYF.

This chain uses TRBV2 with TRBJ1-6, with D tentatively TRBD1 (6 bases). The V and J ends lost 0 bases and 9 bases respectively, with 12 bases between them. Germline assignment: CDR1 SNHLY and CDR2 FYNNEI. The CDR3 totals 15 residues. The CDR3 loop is CASSEALNRVSPLHF. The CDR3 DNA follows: TGTGCCAGCAGTGAAGCGCTGAACAGGGTTTCACCCCTCCACTTT.

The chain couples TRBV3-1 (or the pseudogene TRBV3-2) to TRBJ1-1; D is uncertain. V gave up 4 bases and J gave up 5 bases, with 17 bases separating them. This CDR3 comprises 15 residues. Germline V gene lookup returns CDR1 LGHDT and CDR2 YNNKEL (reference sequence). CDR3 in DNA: TGTGCCAGCAGCCTCGGGTTTGGTACGGGGACTGAAGCTTTCTTT. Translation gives CASSLGFGTGTEAFF.

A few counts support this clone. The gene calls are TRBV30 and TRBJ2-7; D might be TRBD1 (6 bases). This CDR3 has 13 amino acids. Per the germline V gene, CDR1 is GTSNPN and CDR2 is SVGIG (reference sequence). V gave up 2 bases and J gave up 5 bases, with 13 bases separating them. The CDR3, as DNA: TGTGCCTGGAGTAGGCCAGGGGCGAACGAGCAGTACTTC. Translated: CAWSRPGANEQYF.

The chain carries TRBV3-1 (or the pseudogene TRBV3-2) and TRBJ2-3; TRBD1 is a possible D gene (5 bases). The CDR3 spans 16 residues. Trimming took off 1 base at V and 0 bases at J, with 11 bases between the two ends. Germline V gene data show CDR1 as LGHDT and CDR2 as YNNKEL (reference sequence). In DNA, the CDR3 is TGTGCCAGCAGCCAAGGGGGCGGTCCAAGCACAGATACGCAGTATTTT. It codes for CASSQGGGPSTDTQYF.